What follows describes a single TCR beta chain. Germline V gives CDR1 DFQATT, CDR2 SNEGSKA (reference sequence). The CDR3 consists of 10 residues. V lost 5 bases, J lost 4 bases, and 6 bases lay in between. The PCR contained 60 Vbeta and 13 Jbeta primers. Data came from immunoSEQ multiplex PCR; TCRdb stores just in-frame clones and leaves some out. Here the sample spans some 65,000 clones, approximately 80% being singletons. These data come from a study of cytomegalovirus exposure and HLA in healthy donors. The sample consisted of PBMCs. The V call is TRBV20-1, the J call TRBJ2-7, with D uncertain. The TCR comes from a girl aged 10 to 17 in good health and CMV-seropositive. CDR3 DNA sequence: TGCAGTGCTGAGGATTACGAGCAGTACTTC. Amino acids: CSAEDYEQYF.